The next 13 T cell receptor beta chains were all read from a single sample in a study of T-cell reconstitution after alpha-beta-depleted transplantation in children. A library of TCRbeta sequences, prepared with unique molecular identifiers, was generated. TCRdb re-called the PCR reads with MiXCR, one entry per CDR3 protein. The data show 450,000 to 600,000 distinct CDR3 sequences, over 9.5% seen once. Sequenced here: PBMCs, sampled before TCRalphabeta/CD19-depleted stem cell transplant. The origin of the receptors is a child aged 2-15 years with inherited bone marrow failure, due to receive a stem cell transplant.

This clonotype was counted at least ten times. This sequence joins TRBV21-1 and TRBJ2-4; the table's TRBD2 call for D was not verified on the DNA. TRBV21-1 is a pseudogene segment. The CDR3 covers 15 residues. The CDR3 sequence: CASSSGGRAEDIQYF. CDR3 nucleotide sequence: TGTGCCAGCAGCAGTGGCGGGAGGGCAGAGGACATTCAGTACTTC.

Points on this clonotype: A junction boundary mismatches the germline segment, possibly from a read error. This chain joins TRBV20-1 and TRBJ1-5, with TRBD1 matching over 9 bases. The CDR3 is 13 residues long. Looked up from germline, CDR1 is DFQATT and CDR2 is SNEGSKA (reference sequence). The CDR3, as DNA: TGCAGAGCTATCCGGGACAGGGATCAGCCCCAGCATTTT. It codes for CRAIRDRDQPQHF.

This clonotype was seen at least ten times. This chain uses TRBV20-1 with TRBJ2-1; 8 bases match TRBD2. The germline V gene has CDR1 DFQATT and CDR2 SNEGSKA (reference sequence). CDR3 length equals 13 residues. V was clipped by 3 bases and J by 2 bases; unmatched bases: 0. CDR3: CSASGRAYNEQFF. The CDR3 nucleotides read TGCAGTGCTAGCGGGAGGGCCTACAATGAGCAGTTCTTC.

Ten or more counts support this clonotype. The CDR3 loop is CSVHGRVTDTQYF. The CDR3 DNA follows: TGCAGCGTTCATGGCAGGGTCACAGATACGCAGTATTTT. The rearrangement links TRBV29-1 to TRBJ2-3; tentative D call: TRBD1 (5 bases). Looked up from germline, CDR1 is SQVTM and CDR2 is ANQGSEA. Trimming removed 5 bases from V and 2 bases from J, with 11 bases in between. This CDR3 spans 13 amino acids.

J is TRBJ2-7 and V is TRBV7-6; D tentatively reads TRBD1 or TRBD2 (6 bases each). Trimming cost V 5 bases and J 5 bases, with 16 bases left between them. The CDR3 consists of 14 residues. Germline CDR1 is SGHVS and CDR2 is FNYEAQ. The DNA of the CDR3 is TGTGCCAGCAGCGGAGGGTACAGGGTCCACGAGCAGTACTTC. This codes for CASSGGYRVHEQYF.

This clonotype was seen ten or more times. The chain joins TRBV29-1 to TRBJ2-1; the match to TRBD2 covers 10 bases. The CDR3 is made up of 17 amino acids. Germline CDR1 SQVTM, CDR2 ANQGSEA. V lost 0 bases and J lost 0; bases outside the gene matches: 5. CDR3 sequence reads: CSVEDEASGSSYNEQFF. The CDR3 DNA follows: TGCAGCGTTGAAGATGAGGCTAGCGGGAGCTCCTACAATGAGCAGTTCTTC.

This clonotype was counted at least ten times. V gene TRBV6-2 or TRBV6-3 combines with J gene TRBJ2-7; D unresolved. This CDR3 spans 11 amino acids. The germline V and J ends were trimmed by 5 bases and 6 bases, with 8 bases remaining between them. CDR1 is MNHEY and CDR2 is SVGEGT in the germline V gene. DNA for the CDR3: TGTGCCAGCAGTGATTCTGCCGAGCAGTACTTC. Residues: CASSDSAEQYF.

The table lists this clonotype with many counts. V and J are TRBV25-1 and TRBJ2-7, with TRBD2 matching over 11 bases. CDR1 MGHDK and CDR2 SYGVNS come from the germline V gene. After removal of 2 bases from V and 0 bases from J, the junction contained 21 bases not matched to a gene. This CDR3 region has 22 residues. CDR3 sequence: CASSEGIYKGLAGGLNSYEQYF. Written as DNA, the CDR3 is TGTGCCAGCAGTGAAGGAATCTACAAGGGGCTAGCGGGAGGCCTTAACTCCTACGAGCAGTACTTC.

This clonotype occurred many times. The chain is built from TRBV24-1 and TRBJ1-1, with 9 bases identical to TRBD1. The J segment lost 3 bases and the V segment lost 7 bases, leaving 14 bases of the junction unmatched. Germline V CDR1 and CDR2: KGHDR, SFDVKD. This CDR3 is 17 amino acids long. The CDR3 sequence: CATSPPPGQGEHTEAFF. The CDR3 nucleotides are TGTGCCACCAGCCCCCCTCCGGGACAGGGCGAGCACACTGAAGCTTTCTTT.

This clonotype was found many times. This sequence joins TRBV28 and TRBJ2-3; 7 bases are a match to TRBD1. The CDR3 spans 16 residues. Looked up from germline, CDR1 is MDHEN and CDR2 is SYDVKM. Unmatched junction bases numbered 14, after V lost 7 bases and J lost 4 bases. Written as DNA, the CDR3 is TGTGCCAGCATCCCGCTGGGTCAGGGGGTGCCAGATACGCAGTATTTT. Its protein product is CASIPLGQGVPDTQYF.

The gene calls are TRBV20-1 and TRBJ2-5; 7 bases agree with TRBD2. This CDR3 comprises 15 residues. In germline, CDR1 is DFQATT, CDR2 SNEGSKA (reference sequence). J was trimmed by 5 bases and V by 0 bases; bases with no gene match: 9. The CDR3 sequence: CSARDLWGGPETQYF. In DNA, the CDR3 is TGCAGTGCTAGAGACCTCTGGGGGGGTCCCGAGACCCAGTACTTC.

This clonotype appeared once. The CDR3 does not end in the conserved phenylalanine or tryptophan, so this is likely a read error. The chain recombines TRBV12-3 or TRBV12-4 with TRBJ2-7; D remains unclear. The CDR3 runs to 12 residues. V shed 8 bases and J shed 5 bases, with 13 bases lying between them. CDR3 amino acids: CASGPRTDEQYL. The DNA for the CDR3 is TGTGCCAGCGGTCCGAGGACGGACGAGCAGTACTTG.

The CDR3 protein is CASSSGRINQPQHF. The CDR3 DNA reads as TGTGCCAGCAGTTCTGGACGGATTAATCAGCCCCAGCATTTT. The chain uses TRBV6-5 and TRBJ1-5; D is undetermined. CDR1 is MNHEY and CDR2 is SVGAGI in the germline V gene. The CDR3 contains 14 residues. Trimming shortened V by 4 bases and J by 4 bases, and 11 bases separated the two germline ends.